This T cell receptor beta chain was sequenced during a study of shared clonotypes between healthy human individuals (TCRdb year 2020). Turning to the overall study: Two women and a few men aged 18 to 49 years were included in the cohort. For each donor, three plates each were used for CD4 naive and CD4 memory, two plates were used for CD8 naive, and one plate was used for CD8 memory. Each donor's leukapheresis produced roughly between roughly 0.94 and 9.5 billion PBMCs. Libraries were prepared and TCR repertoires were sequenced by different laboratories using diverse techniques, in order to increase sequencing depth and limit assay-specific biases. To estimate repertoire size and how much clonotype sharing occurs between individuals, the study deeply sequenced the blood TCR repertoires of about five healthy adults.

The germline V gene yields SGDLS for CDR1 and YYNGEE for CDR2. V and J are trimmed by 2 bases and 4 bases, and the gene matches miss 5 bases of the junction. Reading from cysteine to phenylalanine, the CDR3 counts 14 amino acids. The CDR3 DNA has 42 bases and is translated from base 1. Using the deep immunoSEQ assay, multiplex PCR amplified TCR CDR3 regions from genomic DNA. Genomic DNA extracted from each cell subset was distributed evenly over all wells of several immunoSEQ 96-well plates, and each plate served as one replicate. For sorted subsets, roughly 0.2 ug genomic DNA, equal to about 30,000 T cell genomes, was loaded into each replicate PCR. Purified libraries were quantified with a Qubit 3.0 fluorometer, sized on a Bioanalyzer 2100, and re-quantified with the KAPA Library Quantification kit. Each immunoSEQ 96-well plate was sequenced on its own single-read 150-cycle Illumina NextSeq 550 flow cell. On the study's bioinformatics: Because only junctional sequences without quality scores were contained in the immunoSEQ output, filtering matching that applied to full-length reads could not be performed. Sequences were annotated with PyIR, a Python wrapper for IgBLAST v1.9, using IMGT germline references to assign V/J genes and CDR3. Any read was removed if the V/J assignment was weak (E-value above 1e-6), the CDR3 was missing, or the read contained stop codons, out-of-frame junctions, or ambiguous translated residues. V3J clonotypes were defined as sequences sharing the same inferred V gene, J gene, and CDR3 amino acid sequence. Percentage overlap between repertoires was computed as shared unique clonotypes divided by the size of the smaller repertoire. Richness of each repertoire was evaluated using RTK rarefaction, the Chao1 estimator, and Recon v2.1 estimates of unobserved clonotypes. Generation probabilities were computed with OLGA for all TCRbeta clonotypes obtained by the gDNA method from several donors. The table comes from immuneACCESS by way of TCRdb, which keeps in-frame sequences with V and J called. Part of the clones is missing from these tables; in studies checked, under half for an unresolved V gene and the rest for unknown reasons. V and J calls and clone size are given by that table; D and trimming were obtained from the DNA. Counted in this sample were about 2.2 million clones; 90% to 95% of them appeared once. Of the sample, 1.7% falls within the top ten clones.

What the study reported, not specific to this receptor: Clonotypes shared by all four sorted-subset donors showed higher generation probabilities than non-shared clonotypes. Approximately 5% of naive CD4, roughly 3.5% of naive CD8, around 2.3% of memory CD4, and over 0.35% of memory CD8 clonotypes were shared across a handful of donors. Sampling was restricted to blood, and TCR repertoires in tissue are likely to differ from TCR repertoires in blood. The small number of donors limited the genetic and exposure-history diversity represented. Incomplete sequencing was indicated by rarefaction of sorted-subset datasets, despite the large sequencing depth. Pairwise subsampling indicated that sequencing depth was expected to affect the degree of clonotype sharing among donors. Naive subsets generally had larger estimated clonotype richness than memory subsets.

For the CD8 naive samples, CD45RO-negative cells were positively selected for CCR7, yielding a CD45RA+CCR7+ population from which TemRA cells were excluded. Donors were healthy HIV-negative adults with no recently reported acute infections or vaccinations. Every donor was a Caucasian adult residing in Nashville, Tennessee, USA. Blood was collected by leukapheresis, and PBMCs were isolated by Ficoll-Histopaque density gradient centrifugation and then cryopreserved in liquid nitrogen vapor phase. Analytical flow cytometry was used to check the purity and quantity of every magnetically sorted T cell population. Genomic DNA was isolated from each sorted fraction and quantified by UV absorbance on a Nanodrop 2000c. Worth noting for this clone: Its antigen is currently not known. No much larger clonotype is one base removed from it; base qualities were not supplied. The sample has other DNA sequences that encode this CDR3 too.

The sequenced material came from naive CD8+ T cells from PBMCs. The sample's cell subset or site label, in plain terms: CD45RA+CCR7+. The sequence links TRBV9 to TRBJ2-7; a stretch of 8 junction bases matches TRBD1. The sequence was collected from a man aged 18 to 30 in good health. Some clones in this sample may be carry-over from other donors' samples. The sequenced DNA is TGTGCCAGCAGCGTGGGGCAGGGGGCATACGAGCAGTACTTC. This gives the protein CASSVGQGAYEQYF.